This T cell receptor beta chain was recovered during a study of blood T cell repertoires in COVID-19. The count of this clone is one. Method: immunoSEQ multiplex PCR; TCRdb's copy keeps in-frame clones and lacks some. The sample carries a few hundred thousand clones, 75% to 90% recorded once. Germline V CDR1 and CDR2: MDHEN, SYDVKM. V trimming: 2 bases; J trimming: 2 bases; junction bases outside the gene matches: 3. The CDR3 totals 14 residues. Participant-reported clinical history was the basis for cohort assignment. The specimen sequenced was PBMCs or T cells enriched from blood (not recorded which). The chain links TRBV28 to TRBJ2-7; 7 bases align to TRBD1. This TCR derives from a woman aged 45-65 years who had recovered from COVID-19. The CDR3 reads CASSLPDRAYEQYF. The CDR3 DNA sequence: TGTGCCAGCAGTTTACCAGACAGGGCCTACGAGCAGTACTTC.